Following are 2 T cell receptor beta chains from one sample sequenced in a study of cytomegalovirus exposure and HLA in healthy donors. PCR used 60 Vbeta primers and 13 Jbeta primers. The protocol was immunoSEQ multiplex PCR, while the TCRdb copy is restricted to in-frame clones and leaves out a portion. The data hold around 150,000 clones, with roughly 80% observed a single time. The sample taken for sequencing was PBMCs. The source of these receptors is a man aged 40-49 years in good health and CMV-seropositive.

V and J are TRBV19 and TRBJ2-7; TRBD1 might be the D (5 bases). Trimming took off 6 bases at V and 2 bases at J, with 14 bases between the two ends. Germline loops: CDR1 LNHDA, CDR2 SQIVND (reference sequence). This CDR3 contains 14 residues. In DNA, the CDR3 is TGTGCCAGTAGGGATTCAGGGTACACCTACGAGCAGTACTTC. Protein product: CASRDSGYTYEQYF.

The V call is TRBV7-9, the J call TRBJ2-3; TRBD2 matches 7 bases. The CDR3 loop spans 15 amino acids. With V trimmed by 5 bases and J by 0 bases, 5 bases remained unmatched. Germline loops: CDR1 SEHNR, CDR2 FQNEAQ (reference sequence). CDR3 DNA: TGTGCCAGCAGCGTACTCGGGGGGAGCACAGATACGCAGTATTTT. Its translation is CASSVLGGSTDTQYF.